The 22 T cell receptor beta chains below come from one sample, sequenced in a study of OX40 agonist ivuxolimab in advanced cancers. Clones were read by immunoSEQ multiplex PCR, and TCRdb kept only the in-frame ones, dropping some. This sample carries roughly 40,000 clones, 70% to 90% of them seen once, and the ten largest clones take roughly a sixth. The material sequenced was CD4+ or CD8+ T cells sorted from blood, taken in a trial of the OX40 agonist ivuxolimab. The receptors here all came from an adult with an advanced solid tumor such as melanoma, head and neck, liver or kidney cancer.

This chain uses TRBV6-6 with TRBJ1-3; D is ambiguous. The CDR3 spans 13 residues. Germline values: CDR1 MNHNY, CDR2 SVGAGI (reference sequence). V shed 2 bases and J shed 2 bases, with 4 bases lying between them. The chain's CDR3 is CASSYSPGNTIYF. In DNA, the CDR3 is TGTGCCAGCAGTTACAGTCCTGGAAACACCATATATTTT.

This chain connects TRBV14 to TRBJ2-1, with a tentative D call TRBD1 (5 bases). From germline, CDR1 is SGHDN and CDR2 FVKESK. CDR3 length: 14 residues. Trimming shortened V by 0 bases and J by 6 bases, and 9 bases separated the two germline ends. The CDR3, as DNA: TGTGCCAGCAGCCAAGAGGGCAGGGCCAATGAGCAGTTCTTC. This translates into CASSQEGRANEQFF.

V gene TRBV7-9 combines with J gene TRBJ1-3; 7 nucleotides agree with TRBD1. J lost 0 bases, V lost 2 bases, and 7 bases had no gene match. Looked up from germline, CDR1 is SEHNR and CDR2 is FQNEAQ (reference sequence). The CDR3 sequence is 17 residues long. In DNA form, the CDR3 reads TGTGCCAGCAGCTTAACAAGGACAGGACTCTCTGGAAACACCATATATTTT. It is translated as CASSLTRTGLSGNTIYF. The variable domain in full, completed from reference TRBV7-9 and TRBJ1-3, reads DTGVSQNPRHKITKRGQNVTFRCDPISEHNRLYWYRQTLGQGPEFLTYFQNEAQLEKSRLLSDRFSAERPKGSFSTLEIQRTEQGDSAMYLCASSLTRTGLSGNTIYFGEGSWLTVV.

The chain has TRBV10-3 and TRBJ1-6; D ambiguous. The V gene lost 3 bases and the J gene lost 5 bases, with 11 bases spanning the gap. Germline CDR1 is ENHRY and CDR2 is SYGVKD. The CDR3 is made up of 15 amino acids. CDR3 in DNA: TGTGCCATCAGTGACGAGTCAGGCCATAATTCACCCCTCCACTTT. Its protein product is CAISDESGHNSPLHF.

This chain links TRBV5-6 with TRBJ2-2; D unresolved. The ends were cut back, 2 bases at V and 0 bases at J, with 8 bases in the middle. The CDR3 has 15 residues. CDR1 SGHDT and CDR2 YYEEEE come from the germline V gene. DNA for the CDR3: TGTGCCAGCAGCTTTTTGGCCGCGAACACCGGGGAGCTGTTTTTT. It yields the protein CASSFLAANTGELFF. The full variable domain, rest sourced from reference TRBV5-6 and TRBJ2-2, is DAGVTQSPTHLIKTRGQQVTLRCSPKSGHDTVSWYQQALGQGPQFIFQYYEEEERQRGNFPDRFSGHQFPNYSSELNVNALLLGDSALYLCASSFLAANTGELFFGEGSRLTVL.

The chain is built from TRBV6-5 and TRBJ2-3; TRBD1 or TRBD2 may be the D gene (5 bases each). Germline V lookup: CDR1 MNHEY, CDR2 SVGAGI. The ends were cut back, 7 bases at V and 1 base at J, with 15 bases in the middle. This CDR3 has 15 residues. The CDR3 reads CASKRGSTGTDTQYF. The CDR3 region has the DNA TGTGCCAGCAAACGAGGGTCGACAGGCACAGATACGCAGTATTTT.

The genes are TRBV19 and TRBJ1-3; the D is unclear. V was clipped by 7 bases and J by 0 bases, with 16 bases between them. This CDR3 spans 16 amino acids. Germline CDR1 reads LNHDA; CDR2 reads SQIVND (reference sequence). As DNA, the CDR3 is TGTGCCAGTATTGGAAGTGGCAGAAGCTCTGGAAACACCATATATTTT. Protein: CASIGSGRSSGNTIYF.

The chain links TRBV9 to TRBJ1-2; tentatively, D is TRBD1 (6 bases). Germline CDR1 reads SGDLS; CDR2 reads YYNGEE. V was clipped by 4 bases and J by 5 bases, with 21 bases between them. The CDR3 is made up of 16 amino acids. The CDR3 nucleotides read TGTGCCAGCAGCACCGGACAGCGAGAGTCCCTTTATGGCTACACCTTC. The encoded protein is CASSTGQRESLYGYTF.

This clone was seen a single time. The gene calls are TRBV7-3 and TRBJ1-2, with a weak D call TRBD1 (6 bases). The CDR3 covers 16 residues. Germline CDR1 SGHTA, CDR2 FQGTGA. The V end was cut by 5 bases, the J end by 0 bases, with 16 bases between. CDR3: CASSPLGGTTNYGYTF. Written as DNA, the CDR3 is TGTGCCAGCAGCCCCCTCGGGGGGACAACTAACTATGGCTACACCTTC.

The rearrangement links TRBV19 to TRBJ1-1, with D tentatively TRBD1 (5 bases). This CDR3 contains 13 residues. The V end lost 5 bases, the J end lost 0 bases, and 7 bases lay between the germline ends. Germline CDR1 is LNHDA and CDR2 is SQIVND (reference sequence). The CDR3 loop is CASSSTVNTEAFF. Written as DNA, the CDR3 is TGTGCCAGTAGTTCGACAGTGAACACTGAAGCTTTCTTT.

This clone appeared once. The chain couples TRBV19 to TRBJ2-7; D ambiguous. V gave up 5 bases and J gave up 0 bases, with 5 bases separating them. The CDR3 has 12 residues. CDR1 and CDR2 from the germline V gene are LNHDA and SQIVND (reference sequence). The CDR3 DNA reads TGTGCCAGTAGTCCGTCCTCCTACGAGCAGTACTTC. Residues: CASSPSSYEQYF.

CDR3 amino acids: CASSFKGGTEAFF. The CDR3, as DNA: TGTGCCAGCAGCTTTAAGGGTGGGACTGAAGCTTTCTTT. V gene TRBV7-2 combines with J gene TRBJ1-1; D is unclear. CDR1 is SGHTA, CDR2 FQGNSA, per germline. The CDR3 spans 13 residues. V was shortened by 3 bases and J by 5 bases, with 10 bases between the two germline ends.

The rearrangement uses TRBV5-1 and TRBJ2-1; 9 bases agree with TRBD2. Germline V gene data show CDR1 as SGHRS and CDR2 as YFSETQ. With 3 bases clipped from V and 4 bases from J, the junction kept 11 bases outside the gene matches. The CDR3 totals 17 residues. CDR3 loop: CASSSPRLAETYNEQFF. The CDR3 DNA reads as TGCGCCAGCAGCTCCCCCCGACTAGCGGAGACTTACAATGAGCAGTTCTTC.

The gene calls are TRBV11-2 and TRBJ2-7; D is perhaps TRBD2 (6 bases). Trimming took 5 bases from V and 3 from J, leaving 8 bases between them. CDR3 length: 12 residues. Germline assignment: CDR1 SGHAT and CDR2 FQNNGV. The CDR3 nucleotides read TGTGCCAGCAGCCGCGGGGTCTACGAGCAGTACTTC. Translated, it gives CASSRGVYEQYF.

The V gene is TRBV4-3, the J gene TRBJ2-7, with 10 bases identical to TRBD2. The CDR3 spans 17 residues. V was clipped by 0 bases and J by 0 bases; unmatched bases: 5. CDR1 is LGHNA and CDR2 is YSLEER in the germline V gene. CDR3 nucleotides: TGCGCCAGCAGCCAAGAATGGAGCGGGGGGGCCTCCTACGAGCAGTACTTC. Its protein product is CASSQEWSGGASYEQYF.

This rearrangement joins TRBV11-2 to TRBJ2-6; no clear D gene. The V and J ends lost 4 bases and 2 bases respectively, with 21 bases between them. Germline-derived CDR1 and CDR2 are SGHAT and FQNNGV. The CDR3 has 19 amino acids. The CDR3 DNA is TGTGCCAGCAGCTCCCCCGACTTTGCCCCTGAGGCTGGGGCCAACGTCCTGACTTTC. Translation gives CASSSPDFAPEAGANVLTF.

This sequence joins TRBV5-4 and TRBJ2-1; 11 nucleotides align to TRBD2. CDR1 and CDR2 from the germline V gene are SGHNT and YYREEE (reference sequence). The CDR3 covers 16 residues. Trimming at V came to 4 bases and at J to 7 bases, leaving 10 bases not matched to a gene. Written as DNA, the CDR3 is TGTGCCAGCAGCGATCAACTAGCGGGAGTACCTAATGAGCAGTTCTTC. This translates into CASSDQLAGVPNEQFF. Full variable domain (outside the CDR3, taken from reference TRBV5-4 and TRBJ2-1): ETGVTQSPTHLIKTRGQQVTLRCSSQSGHNTVSWYQQALGQGPQFIFQYYREEENGRGNFPPRFSGLQFPNYSSELNVNALELDDSALYLCASSDQLAGVPNEQFFGPGTRLTVL.

J is TRBJ2-7 and V is TRBV27; 8 bases are a match to TRBD1. J was trimmed by 2 bases and V by 5 bases; bases with no gene match: 11. The germline CDR1 and CDR2 sequences are MNHEY and SMNVEV (reference sequence). The CDR3 covers 16 residues. Here the CDR3 DNA reads TGTGCCAGCAGTCCGACGCCGGGACAGGAGGCCTACGAGCAGTACTTC. It encodes CASSPTPGQEAYEQYF.

V and J are TRBV11-3 and TRBJ2-3; TRBD1 matches at 9 bases. Germline V gene lookup returns CDR1 SGHNT and CDR2 YENEEA. The CDR3 covers 17 residues. V lost 0 bases and J lost 5; bases outside the gene matches: 9. The CDR3 protein is CASSLDQWTGARDTQYF. The CDR3 nucleotides are TGTGCCAGCAGCTTAGACCAGTGGACAGGGGCCAGAGATACGCAGTATTTT.

The chain joins TRBV9 to TRBJ2-5; TRBD2 matches 8 bases. Unmatched junction bases numbered 9, after V lost 3 bases and J lost 5 bases. Per the germline V gene, CDR1 is SGDLS and CDR2 is YYNGEE. The CDR3 extends over 15 amino acids. The CDR3 protein is CASSESGGGGETQYF. For the CDR3, the DNA is TGTGCCAGCAGCGAAAGCGGGGGTGGCGGGGAGACCCAGTACTTC.

This chain links TRBV9 with TRBJ2-3, with D possibly matching TRBD2 (5 bases). Germline V gene sequence: CDR1 SGDLS, CDR2 YYNGEE. The CDR3 extends over 13 amino acids. V was pared by 4 bases and J by 3 bases, with 9 bases between. As DNA, the CDR3 is TGTGCCAGCAGCCCTCGGAGGACAGATACGCAGTATTTT. It codes for CASSPRRTDTQYF. Full variable domain (rest looked up from reference TRBV9 and TRBJ2-3): DSGVTQTPKHLITATGQRVTLRCSPRSGDLSVYWYQQSLDQGLQFLIQYYNGEERAKGNILERFSAQQFPDLHSELNLSSLELGDSALYFCASSPRRTDTQYFGPGTRLTVL.

The chain is built from TRBV18 and TRBJ1-4; D gene uncertain. This CDR3 has 17 amino acids. Germline CDR1 KGHSH, CDR2 LQKENI. V lost 5 bases, J lost 5 bases, and 21 bases lay in between. The CDR3 protein is CASSSLPDGEMNEKLFF. Written as DNA, the CDR3 is TGTGCCAGCTCATCACTTCCCGACGGGGAGATGAATGAAAAACTGTTTTTT. The full variable domain, with the rest looked up from reference TRBV18 and TRBJ1-4, is NAGVMQNPRHLVRRRGQEARLRCSPMKGHSHVYWYRQLPEEGLKFMVYLQKENIIDESGMPKERFSAEFPKEGPSILRIQQVVRGDSAAYFCASSSLPDGEMNEKLFFGSGTQLSVL.